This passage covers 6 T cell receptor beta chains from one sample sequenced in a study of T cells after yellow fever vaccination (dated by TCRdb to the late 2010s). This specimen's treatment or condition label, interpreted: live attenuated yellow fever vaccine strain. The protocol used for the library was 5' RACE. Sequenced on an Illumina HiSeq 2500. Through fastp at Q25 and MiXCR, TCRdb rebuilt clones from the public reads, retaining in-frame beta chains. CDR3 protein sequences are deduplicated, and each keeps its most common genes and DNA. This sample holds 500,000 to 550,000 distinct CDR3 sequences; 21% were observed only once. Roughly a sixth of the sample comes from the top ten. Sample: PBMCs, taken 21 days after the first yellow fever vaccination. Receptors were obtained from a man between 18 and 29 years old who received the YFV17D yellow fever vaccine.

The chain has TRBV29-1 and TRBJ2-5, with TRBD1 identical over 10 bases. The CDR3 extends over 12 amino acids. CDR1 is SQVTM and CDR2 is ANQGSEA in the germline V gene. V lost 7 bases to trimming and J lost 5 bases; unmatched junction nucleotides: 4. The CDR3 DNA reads TGCAGCGCCGGGACAGGGGTCGAGACCCAGTACTTC. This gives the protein CSAGTGVETQYF.

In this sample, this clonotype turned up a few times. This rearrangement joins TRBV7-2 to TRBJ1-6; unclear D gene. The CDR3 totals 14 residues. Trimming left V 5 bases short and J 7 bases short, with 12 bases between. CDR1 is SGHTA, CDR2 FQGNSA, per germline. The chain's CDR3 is CASSPDSGNSPLHF. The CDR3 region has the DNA TGTGCCAGCAGCCCCGATAGCGGCAATTCACCCCTCCACTTT. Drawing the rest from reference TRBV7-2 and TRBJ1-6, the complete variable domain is GAGVSQSPSNKVTEKGKDVELRCDPISGHTALYWYRQSLGQGLEFLIYFQGNSAPDKSGLPSDRFSAERTGGSVSTLTIQRTQQEDSAVYLCASSPDSGNSPLHFGNGTRLTVT.

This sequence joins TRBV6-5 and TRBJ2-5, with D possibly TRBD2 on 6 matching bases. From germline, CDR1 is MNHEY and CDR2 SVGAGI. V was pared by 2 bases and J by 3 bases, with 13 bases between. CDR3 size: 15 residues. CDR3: CASSYQIAGKETQYF. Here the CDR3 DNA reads TGTGCCAGCAGTTACCAGATCGCGGGGAAAGAGACCCAGTACTTC.

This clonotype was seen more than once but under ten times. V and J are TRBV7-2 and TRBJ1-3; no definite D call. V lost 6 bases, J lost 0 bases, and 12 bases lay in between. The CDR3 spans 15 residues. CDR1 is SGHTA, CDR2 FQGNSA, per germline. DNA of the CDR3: TGTGCCAGCAGACTTGCCCACAGCTCTGGAAACACCATATATTTT. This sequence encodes CASRLAHSSGNTIYF.

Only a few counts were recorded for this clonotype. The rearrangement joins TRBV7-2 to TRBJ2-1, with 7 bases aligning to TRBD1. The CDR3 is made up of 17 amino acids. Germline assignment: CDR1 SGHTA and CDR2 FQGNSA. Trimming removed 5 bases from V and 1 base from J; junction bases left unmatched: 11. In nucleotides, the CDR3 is TGTGCCAGCAGCGGCCGACAGGGATTCTCTTCCTACAATGAGCAGTTCTTC. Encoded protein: CASSGRQGFSSYNEQFF.

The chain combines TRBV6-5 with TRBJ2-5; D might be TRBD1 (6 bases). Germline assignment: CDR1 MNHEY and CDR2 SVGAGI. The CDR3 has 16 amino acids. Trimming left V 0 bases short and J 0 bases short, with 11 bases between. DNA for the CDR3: TGTGCCAGCAGTTACTCGAGGGGGTCCCACCAAGAGACCCAGTACTTC. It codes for CASSYSRGSHQETQYF.